This TCR beta chain originates from a study of precursors of human CD4 cytotoxic T cells (dated by TCRdb to 2017 to 2018). Study-wide context: In total, CD4+ memory subsets from 12 to 15 donors went into the bulk TCR-seq analysis. TCR-seq analysis of some 15 donors yielded TCRalpha and TCRbeta chain sequences (table S7).

Here is what the overall study found, with its caveats: Expanded effector clonotypes accounted for a larger share of IL-7Rhigh TEMRA clonotypes than of TEM or TCM clonotypes. Some bulk TCR-seq comparisons included only 13 of the 14 donors, suggesting not every subset was available for every donor. Compared with the TCM and TEM subsets, the IL-7Rhigh and IL-7R- TEMRA subsets had more restricted TCR repertoires, marked by lower diversity and more expanded clonotypes. The authors noted that a human observational design cannot definitively establish the direction of differentiation between precursor and effector cells.

TCRdb lists the instrument as Illumina MiSeq. The study's processing was this. To quantify repertoire diversity, the Shannon-Wiener index was calculated using VDJtools. A TCRbeta clonotype was considered expanded if its clonotype frequency was 3 or more. TCRdb took the public reads, trimmed them with fastp at Q25, ran MiXCR for clone calling and kept in-frame beta chains. Every distinct CDR3 protein forms one entry, paired with its most common genes and DNA. The V and J calls come from TCRdb's annotation, not from the publication. This sample gives under 600 distinct CDR3 sequences in total; over 15% of them show up just once. Around a fifth of the sample is taken by the ten largest. To test a precursor-effector relationship among CD4 cytotoxic T cells, bulk UMI-based TCR sequencing was performed on four sorted CD4+ memory subsets (TCM, TEM, IL-7Rhigh TEMRA, IL-7R- TEMRA). Cells were obtained from peripheral blood mononuclear cells that had been isolated from human blood.

Compared with germline, V lacks 1 base and J lacks 3 bases; bases without a gene match: 4. The CDR3 contains 15 residues, cysteine and phenylalanine counted. Just CDR3 DNA is preserved here, 45 bases in frame from base 1. This clonotype is large (0.1 to 1%) in its sample. Its recognized antigen is unknown. Within one base of it there is no much larger clone, and no base qualities were kept. The chain employs TRBV12-3 or TRBV12-4 and TRBJ2-3; 7 bases in the middle match TRBD1. The source is a human donor in good health. The sample comprised memory CD4+ T cells from blood (PBMCs). In nucleotide form, the sequence is TGTGCCAGCAGTTTAGAGAAGGGGGCTACAGATACGCAGTATTTT. This is translated as CASSLEKGATDTQYF.